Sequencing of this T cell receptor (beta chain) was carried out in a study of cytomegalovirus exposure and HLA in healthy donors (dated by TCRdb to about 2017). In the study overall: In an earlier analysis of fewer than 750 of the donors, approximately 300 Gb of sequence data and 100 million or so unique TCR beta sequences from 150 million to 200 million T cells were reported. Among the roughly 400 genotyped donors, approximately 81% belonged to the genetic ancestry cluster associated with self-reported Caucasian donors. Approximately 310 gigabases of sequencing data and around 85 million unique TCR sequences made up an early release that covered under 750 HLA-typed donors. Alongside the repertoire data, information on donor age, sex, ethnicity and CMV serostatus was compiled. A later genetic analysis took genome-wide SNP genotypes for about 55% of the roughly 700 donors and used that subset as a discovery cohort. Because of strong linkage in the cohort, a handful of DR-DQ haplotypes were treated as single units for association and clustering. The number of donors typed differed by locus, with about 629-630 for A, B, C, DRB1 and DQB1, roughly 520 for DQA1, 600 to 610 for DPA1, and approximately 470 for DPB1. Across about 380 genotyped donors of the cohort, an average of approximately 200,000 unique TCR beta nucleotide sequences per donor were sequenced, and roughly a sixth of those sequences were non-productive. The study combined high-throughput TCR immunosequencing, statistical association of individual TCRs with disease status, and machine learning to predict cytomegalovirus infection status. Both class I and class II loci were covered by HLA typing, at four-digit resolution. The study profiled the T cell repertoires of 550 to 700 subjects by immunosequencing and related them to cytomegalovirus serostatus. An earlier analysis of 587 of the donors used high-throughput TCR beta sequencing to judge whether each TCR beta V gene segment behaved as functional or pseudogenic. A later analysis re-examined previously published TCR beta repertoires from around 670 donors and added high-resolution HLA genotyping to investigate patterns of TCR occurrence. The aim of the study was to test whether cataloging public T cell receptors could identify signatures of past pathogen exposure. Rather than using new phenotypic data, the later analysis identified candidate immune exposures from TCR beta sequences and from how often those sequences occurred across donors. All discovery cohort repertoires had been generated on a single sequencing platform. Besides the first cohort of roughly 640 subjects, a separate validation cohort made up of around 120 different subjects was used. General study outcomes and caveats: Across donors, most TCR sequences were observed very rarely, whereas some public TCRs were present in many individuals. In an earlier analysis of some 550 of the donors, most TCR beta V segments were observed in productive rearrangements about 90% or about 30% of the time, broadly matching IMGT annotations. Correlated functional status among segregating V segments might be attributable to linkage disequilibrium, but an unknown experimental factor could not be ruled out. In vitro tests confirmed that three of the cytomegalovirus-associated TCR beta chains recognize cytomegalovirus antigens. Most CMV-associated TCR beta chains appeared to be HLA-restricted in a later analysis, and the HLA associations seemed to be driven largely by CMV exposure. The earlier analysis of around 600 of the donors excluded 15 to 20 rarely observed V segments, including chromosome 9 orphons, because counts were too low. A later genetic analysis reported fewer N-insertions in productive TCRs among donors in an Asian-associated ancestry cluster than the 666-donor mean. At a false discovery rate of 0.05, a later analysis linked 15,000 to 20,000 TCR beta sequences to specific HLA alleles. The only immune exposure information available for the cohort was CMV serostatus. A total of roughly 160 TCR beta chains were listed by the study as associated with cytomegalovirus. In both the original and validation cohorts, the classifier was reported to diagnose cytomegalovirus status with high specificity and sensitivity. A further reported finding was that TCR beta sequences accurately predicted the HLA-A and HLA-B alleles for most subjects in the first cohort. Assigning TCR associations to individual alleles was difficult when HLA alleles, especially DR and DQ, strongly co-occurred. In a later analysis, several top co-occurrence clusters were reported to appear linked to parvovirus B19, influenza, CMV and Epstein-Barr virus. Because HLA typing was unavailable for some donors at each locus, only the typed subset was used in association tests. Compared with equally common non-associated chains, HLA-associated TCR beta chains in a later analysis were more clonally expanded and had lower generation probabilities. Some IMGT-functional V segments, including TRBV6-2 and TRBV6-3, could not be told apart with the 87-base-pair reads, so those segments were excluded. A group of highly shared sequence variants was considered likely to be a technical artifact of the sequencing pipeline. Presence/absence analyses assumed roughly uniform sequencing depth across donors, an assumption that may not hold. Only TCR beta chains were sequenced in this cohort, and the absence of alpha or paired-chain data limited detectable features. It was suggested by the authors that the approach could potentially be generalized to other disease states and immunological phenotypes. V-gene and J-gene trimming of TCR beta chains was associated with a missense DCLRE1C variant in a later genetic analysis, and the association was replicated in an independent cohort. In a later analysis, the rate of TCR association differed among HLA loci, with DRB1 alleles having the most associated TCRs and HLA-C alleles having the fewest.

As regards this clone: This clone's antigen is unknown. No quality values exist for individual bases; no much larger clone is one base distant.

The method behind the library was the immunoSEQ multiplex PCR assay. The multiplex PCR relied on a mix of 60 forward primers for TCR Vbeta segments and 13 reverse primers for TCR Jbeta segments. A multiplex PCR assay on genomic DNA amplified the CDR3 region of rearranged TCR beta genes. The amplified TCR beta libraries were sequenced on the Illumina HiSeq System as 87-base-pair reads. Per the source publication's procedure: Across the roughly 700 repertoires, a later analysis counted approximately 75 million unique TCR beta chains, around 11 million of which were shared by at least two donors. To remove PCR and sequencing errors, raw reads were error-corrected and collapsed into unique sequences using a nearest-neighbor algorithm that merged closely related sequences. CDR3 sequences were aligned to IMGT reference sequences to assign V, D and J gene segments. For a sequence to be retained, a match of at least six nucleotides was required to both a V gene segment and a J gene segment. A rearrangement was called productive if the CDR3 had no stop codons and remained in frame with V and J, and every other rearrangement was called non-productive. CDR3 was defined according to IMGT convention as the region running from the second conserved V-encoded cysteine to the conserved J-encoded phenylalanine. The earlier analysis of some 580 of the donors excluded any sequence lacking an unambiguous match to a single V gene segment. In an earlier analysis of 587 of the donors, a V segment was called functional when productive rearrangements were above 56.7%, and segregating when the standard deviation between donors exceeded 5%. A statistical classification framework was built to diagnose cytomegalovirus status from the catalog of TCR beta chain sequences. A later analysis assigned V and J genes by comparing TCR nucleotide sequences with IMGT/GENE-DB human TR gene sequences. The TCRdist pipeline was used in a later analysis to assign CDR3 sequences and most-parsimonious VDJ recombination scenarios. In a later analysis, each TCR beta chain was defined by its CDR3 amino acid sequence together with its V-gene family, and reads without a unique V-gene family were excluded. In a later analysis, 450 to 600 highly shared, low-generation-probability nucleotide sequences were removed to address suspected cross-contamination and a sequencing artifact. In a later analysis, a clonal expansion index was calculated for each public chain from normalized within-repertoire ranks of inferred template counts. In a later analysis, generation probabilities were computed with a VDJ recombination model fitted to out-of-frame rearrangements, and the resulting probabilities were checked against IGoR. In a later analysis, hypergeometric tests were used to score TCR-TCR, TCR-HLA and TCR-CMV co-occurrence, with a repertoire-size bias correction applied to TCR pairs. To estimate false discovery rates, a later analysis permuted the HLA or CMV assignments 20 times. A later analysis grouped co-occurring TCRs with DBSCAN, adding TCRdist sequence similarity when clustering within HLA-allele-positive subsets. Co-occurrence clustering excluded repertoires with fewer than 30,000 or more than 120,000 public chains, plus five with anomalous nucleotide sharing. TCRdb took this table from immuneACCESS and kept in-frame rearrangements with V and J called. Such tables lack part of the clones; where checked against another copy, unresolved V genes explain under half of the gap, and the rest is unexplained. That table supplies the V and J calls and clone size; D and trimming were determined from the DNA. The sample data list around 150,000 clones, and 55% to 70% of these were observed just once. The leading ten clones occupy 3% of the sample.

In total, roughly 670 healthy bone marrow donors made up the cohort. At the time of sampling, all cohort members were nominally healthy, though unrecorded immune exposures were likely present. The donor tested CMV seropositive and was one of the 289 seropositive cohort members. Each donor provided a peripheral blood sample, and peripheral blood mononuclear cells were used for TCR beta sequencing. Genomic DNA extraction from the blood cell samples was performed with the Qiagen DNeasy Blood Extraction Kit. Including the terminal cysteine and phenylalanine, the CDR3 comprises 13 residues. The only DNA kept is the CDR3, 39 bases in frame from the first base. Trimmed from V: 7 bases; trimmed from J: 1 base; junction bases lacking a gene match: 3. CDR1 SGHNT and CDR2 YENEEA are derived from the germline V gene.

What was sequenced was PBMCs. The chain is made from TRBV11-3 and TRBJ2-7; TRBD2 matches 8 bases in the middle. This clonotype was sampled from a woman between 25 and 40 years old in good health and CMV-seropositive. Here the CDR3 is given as CASTGGGSYEQYF. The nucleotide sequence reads TGTGCCAGCACCGGCGGGGGGTCCTACGAGCAGTACTTC.